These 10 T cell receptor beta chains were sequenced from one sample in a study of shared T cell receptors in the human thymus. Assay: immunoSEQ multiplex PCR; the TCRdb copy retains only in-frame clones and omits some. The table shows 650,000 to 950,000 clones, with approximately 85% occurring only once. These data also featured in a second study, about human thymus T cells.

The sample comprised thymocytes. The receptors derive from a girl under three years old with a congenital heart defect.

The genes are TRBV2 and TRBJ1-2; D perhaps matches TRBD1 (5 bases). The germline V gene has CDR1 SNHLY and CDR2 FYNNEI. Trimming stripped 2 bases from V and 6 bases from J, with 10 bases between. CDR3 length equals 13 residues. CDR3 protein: CASSESQGDGYTF. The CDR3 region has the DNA TGTGCCAGCAGTGAAAGTCAGGGCGATGGCTACACCTTC.

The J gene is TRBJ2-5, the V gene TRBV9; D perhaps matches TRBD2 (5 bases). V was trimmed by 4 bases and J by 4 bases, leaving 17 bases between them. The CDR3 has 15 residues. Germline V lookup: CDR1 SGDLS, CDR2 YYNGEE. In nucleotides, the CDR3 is TGTGCCAGCAGCCCCGGGATCCCGAGTGGAGAGACCCAGTACTTC. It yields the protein CASSPGIPSGETQYF. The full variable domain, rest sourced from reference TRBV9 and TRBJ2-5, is DSGVTQTPKHLITATGQRVTLRCSPRSGDLSVYWYQQSLDQGLQFLIQYYNGEERAKGNILERFSAQQFPDLHSELNLSSLELGDSALYFCASSPGIPSGETQYFGPGTRLLVL.

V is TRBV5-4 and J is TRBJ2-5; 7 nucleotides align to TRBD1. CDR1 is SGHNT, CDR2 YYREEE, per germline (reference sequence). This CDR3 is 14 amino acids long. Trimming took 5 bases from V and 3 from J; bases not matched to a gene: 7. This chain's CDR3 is CASRTTGVEETQYF. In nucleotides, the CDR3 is TGTGCCAGCAGGACCACAGGGGTAGAAGAGACCCAGTACTTC.

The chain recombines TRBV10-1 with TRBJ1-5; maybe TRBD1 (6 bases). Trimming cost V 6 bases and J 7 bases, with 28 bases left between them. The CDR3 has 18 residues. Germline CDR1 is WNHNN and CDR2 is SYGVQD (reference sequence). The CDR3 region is CASSSAPPGTSADQPQHF. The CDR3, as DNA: TGCGCCAGCAGCTCAGCCCCTCCCGGGACATCTGCGGACCAGCCCCAGCATTTT.

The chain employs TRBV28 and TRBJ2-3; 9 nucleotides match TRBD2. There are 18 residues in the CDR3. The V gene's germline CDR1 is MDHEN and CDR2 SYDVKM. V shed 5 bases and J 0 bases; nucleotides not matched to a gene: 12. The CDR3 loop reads CASSPQNLAGISTDTQYF. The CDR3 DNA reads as TGTGCCAGCAGTCCCCAAAATCTAGCGGGGATTAGCACAGATACGCAGTATTTT.

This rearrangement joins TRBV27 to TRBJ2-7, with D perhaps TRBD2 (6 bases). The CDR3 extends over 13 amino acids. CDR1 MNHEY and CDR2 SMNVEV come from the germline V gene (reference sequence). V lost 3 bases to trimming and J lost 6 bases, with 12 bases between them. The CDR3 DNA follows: TGTGCCAGCAGTTTTTGTGTCGGGGGCGAGCAGTACTTC. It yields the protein CASSFCVGGEQYF.

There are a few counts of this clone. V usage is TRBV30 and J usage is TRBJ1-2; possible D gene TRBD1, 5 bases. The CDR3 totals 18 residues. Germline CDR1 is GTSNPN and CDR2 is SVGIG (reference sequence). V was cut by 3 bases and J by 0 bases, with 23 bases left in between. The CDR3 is CAWSAPFIRVLANYGYTF. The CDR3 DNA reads TGTGCCTGGAGCGCCCCCTTTATCAGGGTTCTAGCTAACTATGGCTACACCTTC.

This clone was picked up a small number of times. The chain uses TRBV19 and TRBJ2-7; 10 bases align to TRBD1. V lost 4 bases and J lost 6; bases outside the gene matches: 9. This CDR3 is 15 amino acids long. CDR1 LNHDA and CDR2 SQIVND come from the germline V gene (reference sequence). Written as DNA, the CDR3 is TGTGCCAGTAGTACGACTTGGACAGGGGGTTTCGAGCAGTACTTC. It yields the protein CASSTTWTGGFEQYF.

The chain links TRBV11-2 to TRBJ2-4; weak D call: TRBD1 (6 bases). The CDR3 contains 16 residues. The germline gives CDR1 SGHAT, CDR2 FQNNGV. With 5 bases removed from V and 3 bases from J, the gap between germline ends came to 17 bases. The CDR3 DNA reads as TGTGCCAGCAGCCATGGGGGCTTGATGGGCAAAAACATTCAGTACTTC. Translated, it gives CASSHGGLMGKNIQYF. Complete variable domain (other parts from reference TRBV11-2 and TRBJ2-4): EAGVAQSPRYKIIEKRQSVAFWCNPISGHATLYWYQQILGQGPKLLIQFQNNGVVDDSQLPKDRFSAERLKGVDSTLKIQPAKLEDSAVYLCASSHGGLMGKNIQYFGAGTRLSVL.

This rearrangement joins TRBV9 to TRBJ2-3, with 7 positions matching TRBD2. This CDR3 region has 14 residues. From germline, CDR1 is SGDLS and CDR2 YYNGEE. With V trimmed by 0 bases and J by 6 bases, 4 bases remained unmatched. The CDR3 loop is CASSVVGEGDTQYF. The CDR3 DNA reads TGTGCCAGCAGCGTAGTCGGGGAGGGGGATACGCAGTATTTT.